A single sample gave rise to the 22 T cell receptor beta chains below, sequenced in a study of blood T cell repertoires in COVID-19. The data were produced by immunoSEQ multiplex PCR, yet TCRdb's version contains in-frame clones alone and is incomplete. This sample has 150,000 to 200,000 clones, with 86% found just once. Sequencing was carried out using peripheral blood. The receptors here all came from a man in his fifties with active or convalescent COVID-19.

CDR3 residues: CASKDRQYDPGELFF. CDR3 nucleotides: TGTGCCAGCAAAGATAGACAGTACGATCCCGGGGAGCTGTTTTTT. The chain combines TRBV6-5 with TRBJ2-2; a weak D match, TRBD1 (5 bases). V lost 7 bases and J lost 6, with 18 bases in between. Germline V gives CDR1 MNHEY, CDR2 SVGAGI. The CDR3 loop spans 15 amino acids.

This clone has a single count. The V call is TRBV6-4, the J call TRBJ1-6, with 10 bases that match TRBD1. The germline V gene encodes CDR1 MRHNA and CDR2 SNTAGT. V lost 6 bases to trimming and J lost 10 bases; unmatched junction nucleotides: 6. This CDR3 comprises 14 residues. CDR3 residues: CASRETGGVSPLHF. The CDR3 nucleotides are TGTGCCAGCAGGGAGACAGGGGGCGTCTCACCCCTCCACTTT.

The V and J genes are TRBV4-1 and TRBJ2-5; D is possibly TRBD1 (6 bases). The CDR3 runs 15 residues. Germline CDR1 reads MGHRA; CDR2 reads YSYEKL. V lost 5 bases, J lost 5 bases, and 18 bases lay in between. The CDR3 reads CASSRIQGIRETQYF. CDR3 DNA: TGCGCCAGCAGCAGGATACAGGGTATTCGCGAGACCCAGTACTTC.

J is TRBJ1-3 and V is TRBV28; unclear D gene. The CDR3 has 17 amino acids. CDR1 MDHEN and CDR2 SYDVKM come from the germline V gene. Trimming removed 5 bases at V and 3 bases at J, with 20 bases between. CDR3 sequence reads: CASSPRHLSGSGNTIYF. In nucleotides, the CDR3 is TGTGCCAGCAGTCCACGACATCTTTCCGGGAGTGGAAACACCATATATTTT.

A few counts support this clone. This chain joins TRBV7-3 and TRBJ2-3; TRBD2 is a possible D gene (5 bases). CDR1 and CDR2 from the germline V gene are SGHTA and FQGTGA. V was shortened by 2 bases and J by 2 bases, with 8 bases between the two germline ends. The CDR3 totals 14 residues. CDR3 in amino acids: CASSLAGSTDTQYF. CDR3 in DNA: TGTGCCAGCAGCTTAGCGGGTTCCACAGATACGCAGTATTTT.

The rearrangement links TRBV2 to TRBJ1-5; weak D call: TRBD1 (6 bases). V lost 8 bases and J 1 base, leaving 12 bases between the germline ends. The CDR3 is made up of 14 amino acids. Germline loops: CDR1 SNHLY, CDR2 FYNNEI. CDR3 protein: CASRGGASNQPQHF. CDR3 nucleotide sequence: TGTGCCAGCCGGGGGGGGGCCAGCAATCAGCCCCAGCATTTT.

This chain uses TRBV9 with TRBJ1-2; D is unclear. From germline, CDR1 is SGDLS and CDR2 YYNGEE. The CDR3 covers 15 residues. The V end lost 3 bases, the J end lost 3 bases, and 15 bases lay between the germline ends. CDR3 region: CASSARVYGYYGYTF. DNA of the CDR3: TGTGCCAGCAGCGCGAGGGTTTATGGCTACTATGGCTACACCTTC.

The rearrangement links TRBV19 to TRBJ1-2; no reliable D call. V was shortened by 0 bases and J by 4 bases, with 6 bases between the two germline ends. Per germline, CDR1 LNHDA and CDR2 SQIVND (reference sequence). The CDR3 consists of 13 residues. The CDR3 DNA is TGTGCCAGTAGTATAGACAGTTTCTATGGCTACACCTTC. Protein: CASSIDSFYGYTF. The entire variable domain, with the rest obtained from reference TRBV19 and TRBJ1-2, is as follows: DGGITQSPKYLFRKEGQNVTLSCEQNLNHDAMYWYRQDPGQGLRLIYYSQIVNDFQKGDIAEGYSVSREKKESFPLTVTSAQKNPTAFYLCASSIDSFYGYTFGSGTRLTVV.

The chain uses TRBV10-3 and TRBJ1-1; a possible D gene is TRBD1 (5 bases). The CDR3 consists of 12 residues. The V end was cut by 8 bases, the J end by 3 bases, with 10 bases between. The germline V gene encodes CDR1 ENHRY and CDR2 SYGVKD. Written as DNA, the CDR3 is TGTGCCATCCGGGGGTTGGACACTGAAGCTTTCTTT. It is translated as CAIRGLDTEAFF.

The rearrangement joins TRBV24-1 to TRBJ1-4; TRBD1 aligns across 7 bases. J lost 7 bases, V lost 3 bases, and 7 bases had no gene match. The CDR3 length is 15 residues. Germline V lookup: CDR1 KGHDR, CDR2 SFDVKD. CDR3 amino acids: CATSDTGEGSEKLFF. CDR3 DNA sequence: TGTGCCACCAGTGATACAGGGGAAGGGAGTGAAAAACTGTTTTTT.

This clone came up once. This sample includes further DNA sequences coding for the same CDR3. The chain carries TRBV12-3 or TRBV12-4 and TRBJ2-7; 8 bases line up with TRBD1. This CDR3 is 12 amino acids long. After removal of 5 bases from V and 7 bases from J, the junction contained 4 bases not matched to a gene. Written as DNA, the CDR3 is TGTGCCAGCAGTCTCGACAGGGGAGAGCAGTACTTC. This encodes CASSLDRGEQYF.

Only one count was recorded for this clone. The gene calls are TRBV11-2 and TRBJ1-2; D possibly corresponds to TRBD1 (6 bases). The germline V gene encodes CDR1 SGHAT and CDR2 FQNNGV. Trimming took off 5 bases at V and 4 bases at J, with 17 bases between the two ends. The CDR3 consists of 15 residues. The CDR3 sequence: CASSQLWGGPYGYTF. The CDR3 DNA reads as TGTGCCAGCAGCCAACTTTGGGGGGGCCCCTATGGCTACACCTTC.

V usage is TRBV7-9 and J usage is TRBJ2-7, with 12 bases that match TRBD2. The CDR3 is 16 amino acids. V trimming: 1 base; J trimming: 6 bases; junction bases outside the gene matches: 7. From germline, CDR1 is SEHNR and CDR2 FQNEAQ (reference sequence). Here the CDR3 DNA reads TGTGCCAGCAGCTTAGGGCCTAGCGGGAGGGCAGGCGAGCAGTACTTC. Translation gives CASSLGPSGRAGEQYF. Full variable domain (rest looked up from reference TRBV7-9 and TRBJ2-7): DTGVSQNPRHKITKRGQNVTFRCDPISEHNRLYWYRQTLGQGPEFLTYFQNEAQLEKSRLLSDRFSAERPKGSFSTLEIQRTEQGDSAMYLCASSLGPSGRAGEQYFGPGTRLTVT.

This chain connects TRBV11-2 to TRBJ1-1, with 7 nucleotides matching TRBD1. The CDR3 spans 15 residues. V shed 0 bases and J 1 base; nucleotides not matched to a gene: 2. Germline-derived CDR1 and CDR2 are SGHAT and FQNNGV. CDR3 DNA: TGTGCCAGCAGCTTAGAGGGGACAGCGAACACTGAAGCTTTCTTT. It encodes CASSLEGTANTEAFF.

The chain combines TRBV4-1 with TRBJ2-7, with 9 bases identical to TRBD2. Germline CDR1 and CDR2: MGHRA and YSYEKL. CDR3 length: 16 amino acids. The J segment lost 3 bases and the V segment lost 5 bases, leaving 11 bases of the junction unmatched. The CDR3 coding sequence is TGCGCCAGCAGCTCTGATCTAATAGCGGGGGACTACGAGCAGTACTTC. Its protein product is CASSSDLIAGDYEQYF.

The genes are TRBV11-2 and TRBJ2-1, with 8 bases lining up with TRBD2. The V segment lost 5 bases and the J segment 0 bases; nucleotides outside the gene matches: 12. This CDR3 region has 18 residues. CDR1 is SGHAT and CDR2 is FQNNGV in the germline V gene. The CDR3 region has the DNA TGTGCCAGCAGCCCTCGGTTCGGGGGGGGGAGCTCCTACAATGAGCAGTTCTTC. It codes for CASSPRFGGGSSYNEQFF.

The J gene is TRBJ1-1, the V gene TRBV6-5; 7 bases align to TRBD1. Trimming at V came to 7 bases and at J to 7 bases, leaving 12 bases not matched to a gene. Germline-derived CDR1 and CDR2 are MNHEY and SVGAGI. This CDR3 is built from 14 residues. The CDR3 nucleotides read TGTGCCAGCATTGGAGACAGGGTGCGGGATGAAGCTTTCTTT. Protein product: CASIGDRVRDEAFF.

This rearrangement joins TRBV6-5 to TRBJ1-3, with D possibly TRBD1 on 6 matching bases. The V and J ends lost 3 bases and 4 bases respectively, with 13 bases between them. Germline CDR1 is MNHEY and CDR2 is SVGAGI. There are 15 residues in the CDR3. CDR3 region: CASSYGGASGNTIYF. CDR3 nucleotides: TGTGCCAGCAGTTATGGGGGCGCATCGGGAAACACCATATATTTT.

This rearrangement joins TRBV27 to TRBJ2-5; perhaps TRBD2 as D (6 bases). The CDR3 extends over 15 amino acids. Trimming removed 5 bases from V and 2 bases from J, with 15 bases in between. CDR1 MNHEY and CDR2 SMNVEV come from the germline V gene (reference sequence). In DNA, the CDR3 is TGTGCCAGCAGTAGGGCCGGGACTGCACAAGAGACCCAGTACTTC. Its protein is CASSRAGTAQETQYF.

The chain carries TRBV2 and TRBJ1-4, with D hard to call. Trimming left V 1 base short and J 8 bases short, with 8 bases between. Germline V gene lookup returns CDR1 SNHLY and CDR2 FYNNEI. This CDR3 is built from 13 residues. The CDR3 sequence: CASSEGAREKLFF. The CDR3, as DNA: TGTGCCAGCAGTGAAGGGGCTCGCGAAAAACTGTTTTTT.

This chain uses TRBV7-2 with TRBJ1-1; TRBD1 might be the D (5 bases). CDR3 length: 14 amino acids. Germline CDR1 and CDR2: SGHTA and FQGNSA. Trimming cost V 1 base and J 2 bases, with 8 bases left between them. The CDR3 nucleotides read TGTGCCAGCAGCTTAGGACAGTTTAACACTGAAGCTTTCTTT. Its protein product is CASSLGQFNTEAFF.

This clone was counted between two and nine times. DNA of the CDR3: TGTGCAAGTCGCAAAAAATCTCCCTGGGGCGGGAGGACTTTTAGGGATGAGCAGTTCTTC. This gives the protein CASRKKSPWGGRTFRDEQFF. The chain uses TRBV12-2 and TRBJ2-1; the tabulated D call, TRBD2, remains unverified against the DNA. TRBV12-2 is labeled a pseudogene. This CDR3 has 20 amino acids.